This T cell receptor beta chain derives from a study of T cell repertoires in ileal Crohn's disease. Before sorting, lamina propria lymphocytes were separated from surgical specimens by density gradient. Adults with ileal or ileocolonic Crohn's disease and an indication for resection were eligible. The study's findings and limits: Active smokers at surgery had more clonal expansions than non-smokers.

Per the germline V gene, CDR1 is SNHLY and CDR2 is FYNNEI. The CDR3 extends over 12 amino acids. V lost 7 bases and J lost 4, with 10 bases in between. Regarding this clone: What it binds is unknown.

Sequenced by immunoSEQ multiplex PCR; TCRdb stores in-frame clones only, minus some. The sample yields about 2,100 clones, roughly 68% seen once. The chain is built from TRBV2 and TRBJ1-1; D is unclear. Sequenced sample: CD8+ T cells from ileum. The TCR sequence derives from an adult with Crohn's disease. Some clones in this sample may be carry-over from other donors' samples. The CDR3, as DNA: TGTGCCAGCAAACGTGCAGTCACTGAAGCTTTCTTT. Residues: CASKRAVTEAFF.